The 32 T cell receptor beta chains below come from one sample, sequenced in a study of OX40 agonist ivuxolimab in advanced cancers. Clones were read by immunoSEQ multiplex PCR, and TCRdb kept only the in-frame ones, dropping some. The sample shows 30,000 to 35,000 clones, about 76% of them seen only once. Specimen: CD4+ or CD8+ T cells sorted from blood, collected in a trial of the OX40 agonist ivuxolimab. The receptors were gathered from an adult with an advanced solid tumor such as melanoma, head and neck, liver or kidney cancer.

This clone was seen only a few times. Different DNA sequences within this sample yield the same CDR3. J is TRBJ1-4 and V is TRBV6-6; TRBD1 aligns across 8 bases. The CDR3 extends over 15 amino acids. Germline lookup yields CDR1 MNHNY and CDR2 SVGAGI (reference sequence). Trimming at V came to 0 bases and at J to 3 bases, leaving 0 bases not matched to a gene. The chain's CDR3 is CASSYSTGANEKLFF. The CDR3, as DNA: TGTGCCAGCAGTTACTCGACAGGGGCTAATGAAAAACTGTTTTTT.

This chain uses TRBV6-5 with TRBJ2-4; no clear D. The CDR3 has 15 amino acids. V was clipped by 4 bases and J by 3 bases, with 13 bases between them. The germline V gene has CDR1 MNHEY and CDR2 SVGAGI. CDR3 coding DNA: TGTGCCAGCAGTTTCTGGCAAAGAGGCAAAAACATTCAGTACTTC. Translating it yields CASSFWQRGKNIQYF.

This rearrangement joins TRBV5-1 to TRBJ1-1; 7 bases map to TRBD1. Germline assignment: CDR1 SGHRS and CDR2 YFSETQ. This CDR3 region has 18 residues. Trimming cost V 3 bases and J 2 bases; bases outside gene matches: 16. The CDR3 DNA is TGCGCCAGCAGCTCCACCCCATCATGGGGACAGATAAACACTGAAGCTTTCTTT. Its translation is CASSSTPSWGQINTEAFF.

The chain uses TRBV28 and TRBJ2-7, with D unresolved. This CDR3 has 15 residues. V lost 4 bases to trimming and J lost 0 bases, with 13 bases between them. Germline V gene sequence: CDR1 MDHEN, CDR2 SYDVKM. The CDR3 protein is CASSSSARTSYEQYF. The CDR3 nucleotides read TGTGCCAGCAGTTCATCTGCCCGGACCTCCTACGAGCAGTACTTC. The complete variable domain, with remaining parts taken from reference TRBV28 and TRBJ2-7, reads DVKVTQSSRYLVKRTGEKVFLECVQDMDHENMFWYRQDPGLGLRLIYFSYDVKMKEKGDIPEGYSVSREKKERFSLILESASTNQTSMYLCASSSSARTSYEQYFGPGTRLTVT.

About this clone: Other nucleotide sequences in the sample specify the same CDR3. The rearrangement links TRBV28 to TRBJ2-5; TRBD1 matches at 7 bases. V dropped 6 bases and J dropped 3; count of bases not matched to a gene: 4. CDR3 size: 13 residues. Germline V gene data show CDR1 as MDHEN and CDR2 as SYDVKM. The CDR3 region is CASRPTGEETQYF. The CDR3 DNA reads as TGTGCCAGCAGGCCCACAGGGGAAGAGACCCAGTACTTC.

V usage is TRBV11-3 and J usage is TRBJ2-1; 12 nucleotides align to TRBD2. The CDR3 runs to 14 residues. Germline V CDR1 and CDR2: SGHNT, YENEEA. V lost 4 bases to trimming and J lost 6 bases; unmatched junction nucleotides: 1. CDR3 in amino acids: CASSSSGRANEQFF. The DNA for the CDR3 is TGTGCCAGCAGCTCTAGCGGGAGGGCCAATGAGCAGTTCTTC. The complete variable domain, with remaining parts taken from reference TRBV11-3 and TRBJ2-1, reads EAGVVQSPRYKIIEKKQPVAFWCNPISGHNTLYWYLQNLGQGPELLIRYENEEAVDDSQLPKDRFSAERLKGVDSTLKIQPAELGDSAVYLCASSSSGRANEQFFGPGTRLTVL.

Written as DNA, the CDR3 is TGCAGCGTTTTGGAGGGGAAGGGGGAAAAACTGTTTTTT. Protein product: CSVLEGKGEKLFF. V is TRBV29-1 and J is TRBJ1-4; a possible D gene is TRBD1 (5 bases). The CDR3 runs to 13 residues. Germline assignment: CDR1 SQVTM and CDR2 ANQGSEA. Trimming left V 5 bases short and J 8 bases short, with 15 bases between.

The chain has TRBV19 and TRBJ2-3; D gene ambiguous. Germline CDR1 is LNHDA and CDR2 is SQIVND (reference sequence). V lost 4 bases and J lost 5, with 4 bases in between. The CDR3 loop spans 11 amino acids. This CDR3 reads CASSTGDTQYF. The CDR3 coding sequence is TGTGCCAGTAGTACAGGAGATACGCAGTATTTT.

The chain has TRBV18 and TRBJ2-5; the D is unclear. The tail of the sequence fits TRBJ2-7 better, so the J call may be wrong. Germline loops: CDR1 KGHSH, CDR2 LQKENI. This CDR3 has 12 residues. CDR3 in amino acids: CASSPSVNEQYF. The DNA of the CDR3 is TGTGCCAGCTCACCCTCGGTAAACGAGCAGTACTTC.

V and J are TRBV6-6 and TRBJ2-7; D gene ambiguous. Looked up from germline, CDR1 is MNHNY and CDR2 is SVGAGI (reference sequence). CDR3 length: 12 residues. The V and J ends lost 5 bases and 2 bases respectively, with 7 bases between them. The CDR3 nucleotides read TGTGCCAGCAGTCCTCTTACCTACGAGCAGTACTTC. Its translation is CASSPLTYEQYF.

This clone was detected only a few times. The rearrangement uses TRBV10-3 and TRBJ2-5, with TRBD2 matching over 7 bases. The CDR3 length is 14 residues. The J segment lost 5 bases and the V segment lost 4 bases, leaving 7 bases of the junction unmatched. Germline V gives CDR1 ENHRY, CDR2 SYGVKD. The CDR3, as DNA: TGTGCCATCAGTGTTCGACTAGCAAGGGAGACCCAGTACTTC. Residues: CAISVRLARETQYF.

This rearrangement joins TRBV6-5 to TRBJ1-3; D call uncertain. V lost 6 bases and J lost 3, with 6 bases in between. The CDR3 spans 12 residues. Germline V gives CDR1 MNHEY, CDR2 SVGAGI. Here the CDR3 DNA reads TGTGCCAGCAGGAGTAATGGAAACACCATATATTTT. It translates to CASRSNGNTIYF.

The chain is built from TRBV5-1 and TRBJ1-2; weak D call: TRBD1 (6 bases). Looked up from germline, CDR1 is SGHRS and CDR2 is YFSETQ. Trimming removed 0 bases from V and 8 bases from J, with 11 bases in between. The CDR3 is 13 residues long. The CDR3 loop reads CASSLAAGDGYTF. CDR3 bases: TGCGCCAGCAGCTTGGCCGCAGGGGACGGCTACACCTTC.

The chain is built from TRBV28 and TRBJ1-2; the match to TRBD1 covers 8 bases. Germline assignment: CDR1 MDHEN and CDR2 SYDVKM. J gave up 1 base and V 5 bases, and 12 bases lay outside the gene matches. The CDR3 is 17 amino acids. CDR3 nucleotide sequence: TGTGCCAGCAGTCCCGGACAGGGTTTCAGCATTAACTATGGCTACACCTTC. Residues: CASSPGQGFSINYGYTF.

The chain employs TRBV10-3 and TRBJ1-2; 9 nucleotides align to TRBD1. There are 13 residues in the CDR3. The J segment lost 7 bases and the V segment lost 5 bases, leaving 5 bases of the junction unmatched. The germline gives CDR1 ENHRY, CDR2 SYGVKD. Here the CDR3 reads CAISSGTGFGYTF. In nucleotides, the CDR3 is TGTGCCATCAGTTCCGGGACAGGGTTTGGCTACACCTTC.

This clone was observed a handful of times. V and J are TRBV5-1 and TRBJ2-7; perhaps TRBD1 as D (5 bases). The CDR3 runs to 14 residues. Germline assignment: CDR1 SGHRS and CDR2 YFSETQ. The V end was cut by 4 bases, the J end by 1 base, with 12 bases between. The CDR3 nucleotides read TGCGCCAGCAGCGGGCAGGGTAGGTCCTACGAGCAGTACTTC. Translation: CASSGQGRSYEQYF.

This chain uses TRBV5-1 with TRBJ2-6; maybe TRBD2 (5 bases). Trimming removed 1 base at V and 0 bases at J, with 11 bases between. Looked up from germline, CDR1 is SGHRS and CDR2 is YFSETQ. The CDR3 runs to 17 residues. CDR3 sequence: CASSLSLGSSGANVLTF. The CDR3 nucleotides are TGCGCCAGCAGCTTGAGTCTGGGGAGCTCTGGGGCCAACGTCCTGACTTTC.

The CDR3 coding sequence is TGTGCCAGCAGCCCCTCGCGGGGGTGGGAGACCCAGTACTTC. It is translated as CASSPSRGWETQYF. V and J are TRBV11-2 and TRBJ2-5; 7 bases are shared with TRBD2. Trimming removed 5 bases from V and 5 bases from J; junction bases left unmatched: 8. Germline V lookup: CDR1 SGHAT, CDR2 FQNNGV. The CDR3 runs 14 residues. Based on the CDR3 plus reference TRBV11-2 and TRBJ2-5, the full variable domain is EAGVAQSPRYKIIEKRQSVAFWCNPISGHATLYWYQQILGQGPKLLIQFQNNGVVDDSQLPKDRFSAERLKGVDSTLKIQPAKLEDSAVYLCASSPSRGWETQYFGPGTRLLVL.

The chain uses TRBV7-2 and TRBJ1-2; D not certain. The germline V gene has CDR1 SGHTA and CDR2 FQGNSA. Trimming took off 6 bases at V and 5 bases at J, with 19 bases between the two ends. The length of the CDR3 is 15 residues. The CDR3 loop is CASRHGGSTGYGYTF. The CDR3 DNA reads TGTGCCAGCAGGCATGGTGGGTCGACCGGGTATGGCTACACCTTC.

The rearrangement uses TRBV7-9 and TRBJ1-1, with a tentative D call TRBD1 (5 bases). From germline, CDR1 is SEHNR and CDR2 FQNEAQ (reference sequence). Trimming pared 5 bases from V and 3 bases from J, leaving 13 bases between. The length of the CDR3 is 14 residues. CDR3 DNA sequence: TGTGCCAGCAGCGGACGGGGGTTCTACACTGAAGCTTTCTTT. Encoded protein: CASSGRGFYTEAFF. Combining the CDR3 with reference TRBV7-9 and TRBJ1-1 gives the whole variable domain DTGVSQNPRHKITKRGQNVTFRCDPISEHNRLYWYRQTLGQGPEFLTYFQNEAQLEKSRLLSDRFSAERPKGSFSTLEIQRTEQGDSAMYLCASSGRGFYTEAFFGQGTRLTVV.

The rearrangement uses TRBV4-2 and TRBJ1-1; D is ambiguous. CDR1 is LGHNA, CDR2 YNFKEQ, per germline. Trimming pared 0 bases from V and 0 bases from J, leaving 20 bases between. The CDR3 length is 19 residues. The CDR3: CASSQDRPHPGGMNTEAFF. The CDR3 DNA is TGTGCCAGCAGCCAAGATAGGCCCCACCCCGGTGGGATGAACACTGAAGCTTTCTTT.

The J gene is TRBJ1-1, the V gene TRBV6-5; 8 nucleotides line up with TRBD1. Trimming removed 5 bases from V and 0 bases from J; junction bases left unmatched: 5. Germline lookup yields CDR1 MNHEY and CDR2 SVGAGI. There are 15 residues in the CDR3. The CDR3: CASSQWDRLNTEAFF. Here the CDR3 DNA reads TGTGCCAGCAGTCAGTGGGACAGGTTGAACACTGAAGCTTTCTTT.

V is TRBV4-1 and J is TRBJ1-2; D uncertain. The CDR3 runs to 15 residues. The ends were cut back, 1 base at V and 3 bases at J, with 12 bases in the middle. Germline loops: CDR1 MGHRA, CDR2 YSYEKL. Here the CDR3 DNA reads TGCGCCAGCAGCCAAGCAATGACCACCGACTATGGCTACACCTTC. Translated, it gives CASSQAMTTDYGYTF.

The rearrangement links TRBV19 to TRBJ1-5; D remains unclear. The germline gives CDR1 LNHDA, CDR2 SQIVND (reference sequence). V lost 3 bases and J 4 bases, leaving 7 bases between the germline ends. CDR3 length: 13 amino acids. CDR3 sequence reads: CASSMTRNQPQHF. The CDR3 nucleotides are TGTGCCAGTAGTATGACCCGAAATCAGCCCCAGCATTTT.

This chain joins TRBV19 and TRBJ2-5; D call uncertain. The CDR3 is 14 residues long. CDR1 LNHDA and CDR2 SQIVND come from the germline V gene (reference sequence). V lost 6 bases and J 1 base, leaving 12 bases between the germline ends. Written as DNA, the CDR3 is TGTGCCAGTAGCGAGGTGACCATCCAAGAGACCCAGTACTTC. The encoded protein is CASSEVTIQETQYF.

V gene TRBV19 combines with J gene TRBJ1-1; D not resolved. Trimming removed 7 bases from V and 7 bases from J, with 13 bases in between. The CDR3 covers 12 residues. CDR1 and CDR2 (germline): LNHDA, SQIVND (reference sequence). This chain's CDR3 is CASTGVLDEAFF. Written as DNA, the CDR3 is TGTGCCAGTACAGGAGTTTTGGATGAAGCTTTCTTT. The complete variable domain, with remaining parts taken from reference TRBV19 and TRBJ1-1, reads DGGITQSPKYLFRKEGQNVTLSCEQNLNHDAMYWYRQDPGQGLRLIYYSQIVNDFQKGDIAEGYSVSREKKESFPLTVTSAQKNPTAFYLCASTGVLDEAFFGQGTRLTVV.

The V and J genes are TRBV18 and TRBJ2-2; 7 nucleotides agree with TRBD1. With 2 bases clipped from V and 6 bases from J, the junction kept 12 bases outside the gene matches. The germline V gene has CDR1 KGHSH and CDR2 LQKENI. The CDR3 is 17 residues long. In DNA form, the CDR3 reads TGTGCCAGCTCACCAAGGTCCGGACAGGTCGGCGCCGGGGAGCTGTTTTTT. Amino acid sequence: CASSPRSGQVGAGELFF.

This rearrangement joins TRBV9 to TRBJ2-1; 7 nucleotides line up with TRBD2. The V gene's germline CDR1 is SGDLS and CDR2 YYNGEE. The CDR3 contains 13 residues. The trim removed 4 bases at V and 9 bases at J, leaving 7 bases unmatched. The CDR3 sequence is CASSRLGEGEQFF. The CDR3 DNA reads as TGTGCCAGCAGCCGCCTCGGGGAGGGTGAGCAGTTCTTC.

Turning to this clone: Other DNA sequences from this sample encode an identical CDR3 as well. The chain joins TRBV5-4 to TRBJ2-7; D not certain. The length of the CDR3 is 13 residues. Germline loops: CDR1 SGHNT, CDR2 YYREEE (reference sequence). Trimming removed 2 bases at V and 1 base at J, with 7 bases between. The CDR3 protein is CASSFSDSYEQYF. CDR3 DNA: TGTGCCAGCAGCTTTTCAGATTCCTACGAGCAGTACTTC. Variable domain in full (rest from reference TRBV5-4 and TRBJ2-7): ETGVTQSPTHLIKTRGQQVTLRCSSQSGHNTVSWYQQALGQGPQFIFQYYREEENGRGNFPPRFSGLQFPNYSSELNVNALELDDSALYLCASSFSDSYEQYFGPGTRLTVT.

V is TRBV28 and J is TRBJ1-1; TRBD1 agrees at 7 bases. Per the germline V gene, CDR1 is MDHEN and CDR2 is SYDVKM. This CDR3 contains 15 residues. V gave up 3 bases and J gave up 4 bases; unmatched junction bases: 8. CDR3 DNA: TGTGCCAGCAGTTTGTCGACAGGGTTGGTCACTGAAGCTTTCTTT. It encodes CASSLSTGLVTEAFF.

The chain is built from TRBV13 and TRBJ2-7; the D gene is possibly TRBD1 (6 bases). The CDR3 has 17 residues. V was cut by 0 bases and J by 1 base, with 16 bases left in between. Germline values: CDR1 PRHDT, CDR2 FYEKMQ (reference sequence). The CDR3 sequence: CASSLGSFTGHSYEQYF. The DNA of the CDR3 is TGTGCCAGCAGCTTAGGGTCGTTCACAGGGCATTCCTACGAGCAGTACTTC.

This chain joins TRBV19 and TRBJ1-3; the D is unclear. V was clipped by 6 bases and J by 3 bases, with 18 bases between them. The CDR3 consists of 16 residues. CDR1 is LNHDA, CDR2 SQIVND, per germline (reference sequence). The CDR3 DNA is TGTGCCAGTAGGAACGACCGTCAGGACTTTGGAAACACCATATATTTT. It translates to CASRNDRQDFGNTIYF.